Listed here are 6 T cell receptor beta chains from one sample, sequenced in a study of graft-versus-host responses after intestinal transplantation. Antigen specificity for these receptors is unknown. Data came from immunoSEQ multiplex PCR; TCRdb stores just in-frame clones and leaves some out. In the table there are some 88,000 clones, roughly 91% of which are singletons. Sequenced here: unstimulated CD8+ T cells sorted from spleen or lymph node cells, sampled before intestinal transplant. The origin of the receptors is a human donor who received an intestinal transplant.

The chain carries TRBV4-3 and TRBJ1-6; D gene uncertain. Germline CDR1 reads LGHNA; CDR2 reads YSLEER. This CDR3 contains 14 residues. V shed 4 bases and J shed 6 bases, with 10 bases lying between them. The CDR3 DNA is TGCGCCAGCAGCCTTACCGGGAGTAATTCACCCCTCCACTTT. As protein: CASSLTGSNSPLHF.

The chain employs TRBV4-3 and TRBJ2-1, with D hard to call. V was trimmed by 4 bases and J by 0 bases, leaving 10 bases between them. The CDR3 has 15 residues. Germline lookup yields CDR1 LGHNA and CDR2 YSLEER. CDR3 DNA sequence: TGCGCCAGCAGCCTGATCTTGAGCTCCTACAATGAGCAGTTCTTC. Translating it yields CASSLILSSYNEQFF.

The V gene is TRBV15, the J gene TRBJ2-3, with 8 bases matching TRBD2. The CDR3 length is 14 residues. The germline CDR1 and CDR2 sequences are LNHNV and YYDKDF (reference sequence). The V segment lost 3 bases and the J segment 3 bases; nucleotides outside the gene matches: 2. CDR3 sequence: CATSSSGGTDTQYF. CDR3 sequence (DNA): TGTGCCACCAGCAGCTCGGGAGGGACAGATACGCAGTATTTT.

The chain joins TRBV9 to TRBJ2-1; 10 nucleotides align to TRBD2. This CDR3 comprises 17 residues. The germline CDR1 and CDR2 sequences are SGDLS and YYNGEE. V lost 1 base and J lost 8; bases outside the gene matches: 12. DNA for the CDR3: TGTGCCAGCAGCGTACCCGAAAGCGGGGGGGCTTTCGATGAGCAGTTCTTC. Protein product: CASSVPESGGAFDEQFF. The full variable domain, in which reference TRBV9 and TRBJ2-1 provide the parts outside the CDR3, is DSGVTQTPKHLITATGQRVTLRCSPRSGDLSVYWYQQSLDQGLQFLIQYYNGEERAKGNILERFSAQQFPDLHSELNLSSLELGDSALYFCASSVPESGGAFDEQFFGPGTRLTVL.

The rearrangement joins TRBV5-4 to TRBJ2-1; a weak D match, TRBD1 (5 bases). Trimming removed 1 base from V and 2 bases from J, with 16 bases in between. The CDR3 is 17 residues long. In germline, CDR1 is SGHNT, CDR2 YYREEE (reference sequence). This CDR3 reads CASSLTPDMAAYNEQFF. As DNA, the CDR3 is TGTGCCAGCAGCTTGACCCCGGACATGGCCGCCTACAATGAGCAGTTCTTC. Looking up the rest from reference TRBV5-4 and TRBJ2-1 gives the full variable domain: ETGVTQSPTHLIKTRGQQVTLRCSSQSGHNTVSWYQQALGQGPQFIFQYYREEENGRGNFPPRFSGLQFPNYSSELNVNALELDDSALYLCASSLTPDMAAYNEQFFGPGTRLTVL.

This chain links TRBV4-1 with TRBJ1-5; 7 nucleotides line up with TRBD1. Looked up from germline, CDR1 is MGHRA and CDR2 is YSYEKL. With 1 base clipped from V and 5 bases from J, the junction kept 2 bases outside the gene matches. CDR3 length: 14 residues. CDR3 DNA sequence: TGCGCCAGCAGCCAAGGACAGGGCCATCAGCCCCAGCATTTT. This encodes CASSQGQGHQPQHF.